This T cell receptor (beta chain) was recorded in a study of blood T cell repertoires in COVID-19 (TCRdb year 2020). Background on the whole study: The collaborator samples originated in the United States, Italy and Spain and spanned the acute and convalescent phases of COVID-19. The repertoires were made available in a free public database intended to serve as a resource for research on the immune response to SARS-CoV-2. The dataset comprised deeply sampled blood TCRbeta repertoires from subjects exposed to, actively infected with, or recovered from COVID-19. The material from the prospective study consisted of cDNA or gDNA derived from T cells, B-cell-depleted T cells, or PBMCs. The sample metadata nearly always contained a de-identified subject ID, COVID-19 status, age in years and sex. The samples were drawn from the first 160 participants of the ongoing ImmuneRACE study and from over a thousand subjects provided by 6 global collaborators. Where available, HLA class I and class II types were taken from metadata supplied by the sample provider and were not determined by assay-based typing.

The immunoSEQ Assay, a bias-controlled multiplex PCR, was used to amplify TCRbeta CDR3 regions from genomic DNA. Regarding the original processing steps: Within the assay, amplification of reference gene primers was used to estimate how many nucleated cells each sample contained. Sequence reads were collapsed and filtered to measure the absolute abundance of every unique TCRbeta CDR3 rearrangement. For each sample, productive Simpson clonality was calculated by taking the square root of Simpson's diversity index across productive rearrangements. Sourced from immuneACCESS, this table was stored by TCRdb with only in-frame sequences that have V and J called. A share of the clones is absent; for the studies checked, an unresolved V gene accounts for under half, and the remainder has no known explanation. V and J calls and clone size are as listed in that table; D and trimming were resolved from the DNA. The sample records 100,000 or so clones, more than 85% of which are singletons. The leading ten clones occupy 2% to 2.5% of the sample.

Including cysteine and phenylalanine, the CDR3 has 13 amino acids. Here the CDR3 DNA is all that survives: 39 bases in frame from base 1. V is reduced by 4 bases and J by 6 bases, leaving a spacing of 11 bases between them. The germline V gene yields SGHTA for CDR1 and FQGTGA for CDR2. Overall study results and their limits: How much clinical and demographic metadata was included differed by source and by participant, and the metadata was provided uncurated.

In its sample, this clone was seen a few times. The specificity of this receptor is unknown. One base away there is no much larger clone; base qualities are not given. Each collaborating institution followed its own protocols to collect whole blood in K2EDTA tubes. For TCRbeta analysis, collaborators shipped samples in one of three forms: frozen whole blood, isolated PBMCs, or DNA extracted from either of those sample types. The sample consisted of peripheral blood. This chain is built from TRBV7-3 and TRBJ2-3; no D segment can be confidently identified. The receptor was derived from a human donor with active COVID-19. The donor label of this sample is uncertain. In nucleotide form, the sequence is TGTGCCAGCAGCTCCCGTCCCGGGGATACGCAGTATTTT. Its protein is CASSSRPGDTQYF. When the CDR3 is completed using the reference TRBV7-3 and TRBJ2-3 genes on either side, the full variable domain is GAGVSQTPSNKVTEKGKYVELRCDPISGHTALYWYRQSLGQGPEFLIYFQGTGAADDSGLPNDRFFAVRPEGSVSTLKIQRTERGDSAVYLCASSSRPGDTQYFGPGTRLTVL.